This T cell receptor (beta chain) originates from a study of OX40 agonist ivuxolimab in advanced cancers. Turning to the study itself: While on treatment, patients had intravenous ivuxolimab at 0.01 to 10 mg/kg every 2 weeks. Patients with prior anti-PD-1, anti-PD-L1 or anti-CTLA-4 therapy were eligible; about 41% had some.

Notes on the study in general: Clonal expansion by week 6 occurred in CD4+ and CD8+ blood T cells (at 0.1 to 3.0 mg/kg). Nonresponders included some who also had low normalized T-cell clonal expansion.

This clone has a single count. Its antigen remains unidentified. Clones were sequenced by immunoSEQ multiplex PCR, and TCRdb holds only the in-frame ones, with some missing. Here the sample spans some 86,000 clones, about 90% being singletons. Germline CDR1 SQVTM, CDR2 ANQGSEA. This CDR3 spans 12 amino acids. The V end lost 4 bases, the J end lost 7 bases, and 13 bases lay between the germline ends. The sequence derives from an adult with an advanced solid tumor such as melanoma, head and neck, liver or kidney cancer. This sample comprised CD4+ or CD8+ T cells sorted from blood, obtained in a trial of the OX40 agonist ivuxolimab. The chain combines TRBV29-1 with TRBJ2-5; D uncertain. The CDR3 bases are TGCAGCGTTGTCGACGCCCCGGGGACCCAGTACTTC. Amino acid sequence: CSVVDAPGTQYF.